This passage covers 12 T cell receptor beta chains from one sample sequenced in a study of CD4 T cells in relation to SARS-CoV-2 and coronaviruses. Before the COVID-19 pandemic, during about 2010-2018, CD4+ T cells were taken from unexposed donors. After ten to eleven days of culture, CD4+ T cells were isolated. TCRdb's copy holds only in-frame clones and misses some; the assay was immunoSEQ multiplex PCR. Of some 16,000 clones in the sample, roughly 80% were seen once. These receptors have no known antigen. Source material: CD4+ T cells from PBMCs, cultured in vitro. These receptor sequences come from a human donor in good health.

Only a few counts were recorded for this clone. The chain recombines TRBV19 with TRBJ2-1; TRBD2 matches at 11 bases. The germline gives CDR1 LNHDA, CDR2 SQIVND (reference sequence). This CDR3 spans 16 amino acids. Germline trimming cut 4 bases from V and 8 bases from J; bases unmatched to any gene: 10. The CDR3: CASSTILAGVHDEQFF. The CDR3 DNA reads TGTGCCAGTAGTACCATACTAGCGGGAGTGCACGATGAGCAGTTCTTC. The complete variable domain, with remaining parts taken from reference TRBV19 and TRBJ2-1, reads DGGITQSPKYLFRKEGQNVTLSCEQNLNHDAMYWYRQDPGQGLRLIYYSQIVNDFQKGDIAEGYSVSREKKESFPLTVTSAQKNPTAFYLCASSTILAGVHDEQFFGPGTRLTVL.

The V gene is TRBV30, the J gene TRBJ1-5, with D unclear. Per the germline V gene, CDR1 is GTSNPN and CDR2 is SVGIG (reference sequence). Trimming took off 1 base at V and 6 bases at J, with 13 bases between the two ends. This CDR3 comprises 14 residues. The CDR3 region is CAWSAKQQSQPQHF. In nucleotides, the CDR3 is TGTGCCTGGAGTGCGAAACAGCAGAGTCAGCCCCAGCATTTT.

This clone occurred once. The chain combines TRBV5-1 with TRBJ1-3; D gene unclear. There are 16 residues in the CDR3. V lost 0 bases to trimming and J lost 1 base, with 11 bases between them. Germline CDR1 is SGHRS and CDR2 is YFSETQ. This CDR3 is CASSLVSPESGNTIYF. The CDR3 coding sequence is TGCGCCAGCAGCTTGGTTAGCCCGGAGTCTGGAAACACCATATATTTT.

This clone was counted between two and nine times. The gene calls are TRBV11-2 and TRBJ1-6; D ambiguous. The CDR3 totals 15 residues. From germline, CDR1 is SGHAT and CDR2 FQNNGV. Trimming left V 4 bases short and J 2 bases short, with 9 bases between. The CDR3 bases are TGTGCCAGCAGCTCTGTTGGAACCTATAATTCACCCCTCCACTTT. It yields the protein CASSSVGTYNSPLHF.

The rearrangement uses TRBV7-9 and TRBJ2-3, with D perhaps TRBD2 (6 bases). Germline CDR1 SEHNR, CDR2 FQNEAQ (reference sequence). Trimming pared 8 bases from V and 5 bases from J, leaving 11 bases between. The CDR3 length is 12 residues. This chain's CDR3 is CASGRLGDTQYF. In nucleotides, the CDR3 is TGTGCCAGCGGGAGGTTAGGAGATACGCAGTATTTT.

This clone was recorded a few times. This CDR3 is CASSLTGARVGSPLHF. The CDR3 coding sequence is TGTGCCAGCAGCTTAACAGGGGCGAGAGTAGGTTCACCCCTCCACTTT. The gene calls are TRBV5-6 and TRBJ1-6; TRBD1 agrees at 7 bases. V was pared by 2 bases and J by 9 bases, with 11 bases of the junction left unmatched. Germline V gene sequence: CDR1 SGHDT, CDR2 YYEEEE. The CDR3 runs 16 residues.

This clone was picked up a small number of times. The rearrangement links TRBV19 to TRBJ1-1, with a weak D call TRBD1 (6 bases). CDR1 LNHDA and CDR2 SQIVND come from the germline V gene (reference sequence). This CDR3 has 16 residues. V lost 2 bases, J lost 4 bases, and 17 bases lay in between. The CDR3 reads CASSIRNPGAGTEAFF. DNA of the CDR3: TGTGCCAGTAGTATACGGAACCCGGGGGCGGGCACTGAAGCTTTCTTT.

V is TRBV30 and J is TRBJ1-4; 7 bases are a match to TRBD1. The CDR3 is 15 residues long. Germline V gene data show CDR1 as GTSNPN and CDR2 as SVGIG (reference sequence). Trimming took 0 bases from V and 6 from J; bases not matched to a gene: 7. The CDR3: CAWSVIPGGYEKLFF. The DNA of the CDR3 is TGTGCCTGGAGTGTAATCCCAGGGGGGTATGAAAAACTGTTTTTT.

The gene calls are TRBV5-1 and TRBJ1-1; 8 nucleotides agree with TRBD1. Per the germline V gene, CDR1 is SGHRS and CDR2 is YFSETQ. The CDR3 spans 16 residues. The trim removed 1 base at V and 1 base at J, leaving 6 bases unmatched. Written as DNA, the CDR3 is TGCGCCAGCAGCTTGAGGGCCGGGACAGGGAACACTGAAGCTTTCTTT. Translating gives CASSLRAGTGNTEAFF.

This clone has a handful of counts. DNA for the CDR3: TGTGCCAGCAGCCAGCCGGCCTTGAAATTCTCTGGAAACACCATATATTTT. It yields the protein CASSQPALKFSGNTIYF. The genes are TRBV7-9 and TRBJ1-3, with no clear D. This CDR3 has 17 residues. Germline CDR1 and CDR2: SEHNR and FQNEAQ (reference sequence). The V and J ends lost 5 bases and 0 bases respectively, with 17 bases between them.

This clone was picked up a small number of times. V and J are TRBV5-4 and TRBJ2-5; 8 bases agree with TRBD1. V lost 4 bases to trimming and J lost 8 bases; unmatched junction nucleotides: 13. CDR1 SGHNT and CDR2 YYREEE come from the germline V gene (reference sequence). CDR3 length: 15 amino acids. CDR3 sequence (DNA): TGTGCCAGCAGCCTGAACAGGGGGGACGGTGAAACCCAGTACTTC. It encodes CASSLNRGDGETQYF.

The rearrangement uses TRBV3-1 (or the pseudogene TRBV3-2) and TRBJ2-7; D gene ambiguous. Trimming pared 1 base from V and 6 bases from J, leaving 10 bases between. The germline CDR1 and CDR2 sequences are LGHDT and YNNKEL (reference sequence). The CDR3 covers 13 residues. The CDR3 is CASSQGAYGEQYF. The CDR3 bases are TGTGCCAGCAGCCAAGGGGCCTACGGCGAGCAGTACTTC.